Listed below are T cell receptor beta chains from one sample, sequenced in a study of T cell responses to AZD1222 COVID-19 vaccine. Libraries were prepared by immunoSEQ multiplex PCR; TCRdb keeps only in-frame clonotypes and omits some of them. The table lists some 190,000 clones, over 90% of them singletons, with around 2% in the top ten. Here the sequenced sample was peripheral blood, taken 28 days after the second AZD1222 dose. All receptors derive from an adult who received the AZD1222 COVID-19 vaccine. The conserved cysteine and the conserved F or W are not part of the CDR3 here. Fields, in order: J gene, V gene, CDR3 protein.

j_call: TRBJ2-7; v_call: TRBV6-5; cdr3_aa: ASMADFYEQY
j_call: TRBJ1-1; v_call: TRBV6-5; cdr3_aa: ASVNTLGTNTEAF
j_call: TRBJ2-1; v_call: TRBV5-1; cdr3_aa: ASSLDASSYNEQF
j_call: TRBJ2-6; v_call: TRBV20-1; cdr3_aa: SARTSGVLT
j_call: TRBJ2-1; v_call: TRBV18; cdr3_aa: ASSPGASSYNEQF
j_call: TRBJ1-5; v_call: TRBV6-5; cdr3_aa: ASSTGFGQPQH
j_call: TRBJ1-5; v_call: TRBV10-3; cdr3_aa: AIRTNGTDKTHYQPQH
j_call: TRBJ2-7; v_call: TRBV7-2; cdr3_aa: ASSPRGYSYEQY
j_call: TRBJ1-6; v_call: TRBV9; cdr3_aa: ASSVANNSPLH
j_call: TRBJ2-7; v_call: TRBV5-4; cdr3_aa: ASSPAGVLIYEQY
j_call: TRBJ2-7; v_call: TRBV5-1; cdr3_aa: ASSLVVRGYEQY
j_call: TRBJ2-5; v_call: TRBV7-2; cdr3_aa: ASSLVAGGPETQY
j_call: TRBJ1-2; v_call: TRBV27; cdr3_aa: ASRLPGTASLIPLT
j_call: TRBJ1-4; v_call: TRBV7-2; cdr3_aa: ASSLSATNEKLF
j_call: TRBJ1-6; v_call: TRBV30; cdr3_aa: AWLVPGTVYNSPLH
j_call: TRBJ2-6; v_call: TRBV3-1/TRBV3-2; cdr3_aa: ASSPEDRGVVLT
j_call: TRBJ1-1; v_call: TRBV4-2; cdr3_aa: ASSQEGPPRATEAF
j_call: TRBJ2-1; v_call: TRBV6-2/TRBV6-3; cdr3_aa: ASSWGAGKYNEQF
j_call: TRBJ2-7; v_call: TRBV27; cdr3_aa: ASRQGAGEQY
j_call: TRBJ2-2; v_call: TRBV14; cdr3_aa: ASSKGTNTGELF
j_call: TRBJ1-1; v_call: TRBV18; cdr3_aa: ASSDRQYTEAF
j_call: TRBJ1-4; v_call: TRBV6-5; cdr3_aa: ASSTSGTGGEKLF
j_call: TRBJ1-1; v_call: TRBV10-3; cdr3_aa: AIRERTDMNTEAF
j_call: TRBJ2-7; v_call: TRBV3-1/TRBV3-2; cdr3_aa: ASSQGIVTLSSYEQY
j_call: TRBJ1-5; v_call: TRBV7-3; cdr3_aa: ASSLTHGQPQH
j_call: TRBJ2-3; v_call: TRBV2; cdr3_aa: ASTLVSGGRTDTQY
j_call: TRBJ2-3; v_call: TRBV5-5; cdr3_aa: ASSLALTGAAGTQY
j_call: TRBJ1-5; v_call: TRBV12-3/TRBV12-4; cdr3_aa: ASSLDSNQPQH
j_call: TRBJ2-5; v_call: TRBV5-6; cdr3_aa: ASSPGPKETQY
j_call: TRBJ1-4; v_call: TRBV6-6; cdr3_aa: ASSIRDRAKKLF
j_call: TRBJ1-2; v_call: TRBV6-5; cdr3_aa: ASSYSVEGAYGYT
j_call: TRBJ2-5; v_call: TRBV2; cdr3_aa: ASRRTGGYGETQY